The T cell receptor beta chain described here comes from a study of T-cell reconstitution after alpha-beta-depleted transplantation in children. During its preparation, the TCRbeta library received unique molecular identifiers. A single record per CDR3 protein comes from TCRdb applying MiXCR to the PCR reads. The top ten clones hold about 7% of a sample with around 16,000 distinct CDR3 sequences, approximately 5.1% of them seen once. This CDR3 contains 12 residues. The germline V gene has CDR1 MDHEN and CDR2 SYDVKM. Trimming cost V 11 bases and J 4 bases, with 14 bases left between them. In its sample, this clonotype was seen many times.

The J gene is TRBJ1-2, the V gene TRBV28, with D hard to call. The specimen comprised PBMCs, sampled before TCRalphabeta/CD19-depleted stem cell transplant. This receptor was taken from a boy aged 10-17 years with acute lymphoblastic leukemia, due to receive a stem cell transplant. CDR3 in amino acids: CASATPGYGYTF. Here the CDR3 DNA reads TGTGCCTCGGCGACACCCGGCTATGGCTACACCTTC.